Below, one T cell receptor (beta chain) is given with its context. What it binds is not known. The sample comes from a study of T cells in Graves' hyperthyroidism and ophthalmopathy. Study-level background: At initial diagnosis, before any treatment had begun, peripheral blood was obtained.

The investigators amplified TCR beta CDR3 regions from RNA transcripts. TCR CDR3 regions were first amplified by RT-PCR with HTBI primers. TCRdb passed the multiplex PCR reads through MiXCR, listing each CDR3 protein once. Here the sample spans around 800,000 distinct CDR3 sequences, 38% being singletons. The PBMCs studied were ones that came from 9 to 10 ml fresh peripheral blood. Germline CDR1 is DFQATT and CDR2 is SNEGSKA (reference sequence). The germline V and J ends were trimmed by 3 bases and 1 base, with 13 bases remaining between them. The CDR3 has 14 amino acids. General study findings and limits: Blood held most thyroid clonotypes expanded above 0.001 frequency.

The clonotype originates from a man between 18 and 29 years old with Graves' hyperthyroidism. V usage is TRBV20-1 and J usage is TRBJ2-7; maybe TRBD2 (5 bases). The sample comprised blood. In DNA form, the CDR3 reads TGCAGTGCTAGCGAGGGTTCAGGATCCTACGAGCAGTACTTC. It specifies CSASEGSGSYEQYF.